The T cell receptor (beta chain) under discussion was sequenced for a study of T cells in Graves' hyperthyroidism and ophthalmopathy. This clonotype was seen repeatedly, ten times or more. TCR beta CDR3 region amplification was performed from RNA transcripts. The HTBI primer set drove a first-round RT-PCR of the TCR CDR3. TCRdb processed the multiplex PCR reads anew with MiXCR; each CDR3 protein has one entry. The profile shows fewer than 450,000 distinct CDR3 sequences, over 12% of them singletons. This TCR derives from a man in his fifties or sixties with Graves' ophthalmopathy. The sequencing sample was made of blood.

CDR3 sequence reads: CASSLVSGAVPTDTQYF. In nucleotides, the CDR3 is TGTGCCAGCAGCTTAGTTAGCGGAGCTGTCCCCACAGATACGCAGTATTTT. The V call is TRBV7-2, the J call TRBJ2-3, with D maybe TRBD2 (6 bases). The ends were cut back, 1 base at V and 2 bases at J, with 16 bases in the middle. Germline V lookup: CDR1 SGHTA, CDR2 FQGNSA. This CDR3 has 17 residues.